This is a list of T cell receptor beta chains from one sample in a study of T cell responses to AZD1222 COVID-19 vaccine. The data were produced by immunoSEQ multiplex PCR, yet TCRdb's version contains in-frame clones alone and is incomplete. The sample shows 100,000 to 150,000 clones, roughly 89% of them seen only once. The sample was peripheral blood, taken on day 0 of MenACWY control vaccination. Receptor source: an adult in good health. Both conserved end residues are part of each CDR3. Each record gives: D gene, V gene, clone size, J gene, CDR3 protein, CDR3 DNA. D genes are given only for firm matches. Clone size is stated in some rows and not others, as once, few, many or a class when expanded.

d_gene: NA; v_gene: TRBV19; abundance: NA; j_gene: TRBJ1-2; CDR3aa: CASRFNRDYGYTF; CDR3nt: TGTGCCAGTAGGTTTAACAGGGATTATGGCTACACCTTC
d_gene: NA; v_gene: TRBV18; abundance: NA; j_gene: TRBJ1-1; CDR3aa: CASSPGIPGVRAEAFF; CDR3nt: TGTGCCAGCTCGCCCGGGATTCCGGGAGTACGAGCTGAAGCTTTCTTT
d_gene: NA; v_gene: TRBV27; abundance: NA; j_gene: TRBJ2-7; CDR3aa: CASSLLQNTYEQYF; CDR3nt: TGTGCCAGCAGTTTATTACAGAATACCTACGAGCAGTACTTC
d_gene: NA; v_gene: TRBV7-2; abundance: NA; j_gene: TRBJ2-7; CDR3aa: CASSLRQAANEQYF; CDR3nt: TGTGCCAGCAGCTTAAGGCAGGCGGCCAACGAGCAGTACTTC
d_gene: TRBD1; v_gene: TRBV7-9; abundance: NA; j_gene: TRBJ1-5; CDR3aa: CASRGQGSNQPQHF; CDR3nt: TGTGCCAGCAGGGGACAGGGGAGCAATCAGCCCCAGCATTTT
d_gene: TRBD2; v_gene: TRBV3-1/TRBV3-2; abundance: NA; j_gene: TRBJ2-1; CDR3aa: CASIKGAGFGRHDEQFF; CDR3nt: TGTGCCAGCATCAAGGGAGCGGGATTTGGGAGACACGATGAGCAGTTCTTC
d_gene: NA; v_gene: TRBV15; abundance: NA; j_gene: TRBJ1-1; CDR3aa: CATSRGKNTEAFF; CDR3nt: TGTGCCACCAGCAGAGGGAAAAACACTGAAGCTTTCTTT
d_gene: NA; v_gene: TRBV9; abundance: NA; j_gene: TRBJ1-3; CDR3aa: CASSTSSGNTIYF; CDR3nt: TGTGCCAGCAGCACGAGCTCTGGAAACACCATATATTTT
d_gene: NA; v_gene: TRBV5-5; abundance: NA; j_gene: TRBJ2-6; CDR3aa: CASSLEWGNVLTF; CDR3nt: TGTGCCAGCAGCTTGGAATGGGGCAACGTCCTGACTTTC
d_gene: NA; v_gene: TRBV30; abundance: once; j_gene: TRBJ1-5; CDR3aa: CAWRSGQPNQPQHF; CDR3nt: TGTGCCTGGAGAAGCGGACAGCCCAATCAGCCCCAGCATTTT
d_gene: NA; v_gene: TRBV7-7; abundance: NA; j_gene: TRBJ2-2; CDR3aa: CASSLDTGNTGELFF; CDR3nt: TGTGCCAGCAGCTTAGATACAGGAAACACCGGGGAGCTGTTTTTT
d_gene: TRBD1; v_gene: TRBV7-6; abundance: NA; j_gene: TRBJ2-7; CDR3aa: CASSLVPTGTGGWNEQYF; CDR3nt: TGTGCCAGCAGCTTAGTACCTACCGGGACAGGGGGCTGGAACGAGCAGTACTTC
d_gene: NA; v_gene: TRBV5-4; abundance: NA; j_gene: TRBJ1-1; CDR3aa: CASSPQTRVMNTEAFF; CDR3nt: TGTGCCAGCAGCCCCCAAACAAGGGTCATGAACACTGAAGCTTTCTTT
d_gene: TRBD1; v_gene: TRBV6-5; abundance: NA; j_gene: TRBJ1-5; CDR3aa: CASSSDRGRQPQHF; CDR3nt: TGTGCCAGCAGTTCTGACAGGGGTAGGCAGCCCCAGCATTTT
d_gene: NA; v_gene: TRBV7-2; abundance: NA; j_gene: TRBJ1-1; CDR3aa: CASSTQGDSEAFF; CDR3nt: TGTGCCAGCAGCACACAGGGAGACTCTGAAGCTTTCTTT
d_gene: NA; v_gene: TRBV29-1; abundance: NA; j_gene: TRBJ1-2; CDR3aa: CSVEDRGRGYTF; CDR3nt: TGCAGCGTTGAAGACAGGGGAAGGGGCTACACCTTC
d_gene: NA; v_gene: TRBV2; abundance: once; j_gene: TRBJ1-6; CDR3aa: CASRRGQGKTNSPLHF; CDR3nt: TGTGCCAGCAGGAGGGGCCAAGGGAAGACGAATTCACCCCTCCACTTT
d_gene: TRBD1; v_gene: TRBV27; abundance: few; j_gene: TRBJ1-1; CDR3aa: CARSSYGTDPLNTEAFF; CDR3nt: TGTGCCAGAAGTTCCTATGGGACAGATCCTTTAAACACTGAAGCTTTCTTT
d_gene: NA; v_gene: TRBV13; abundance: NA; j_gene: TRBJ2-1; CDR3aa: CASSLKGNEQFF; CDR3nt: TGTGCCAGCAGCTTAAAGGGAAATGAGCAGTTCTTC
d_gene: TRBD2; v_gene: TRBV11-3; abundance: once; j_gene: TRBJ2-1; CDR3aa: CASRSLAGGHSYNEQFF; CDR3nt: TGTGCCAGCAGATCCCTAGCGGGAGGGCACTCCTACAATGAGCAGTTCTTC
d_gene: TRBD2; v_gene: TRBV4-3; abundance: NA; j_gene: TRBJ2-1; CDR3aa: CASSQAGTTNEQFF; CDR3nt: TGCGCCAGCAGCCAGGCCGGGACTACCAATGAGCAGTTCTTC
d_gene: NA; v_gene: TRBV5-4; abundance: NA; j_gene: TRBJ2-1; CDR3aa: CASSSQFSSGEQFF; CDR3nt: TGTGCCAGCAGCTCTCAGTTCAGCAGCGGTGAGCAGTTCTTC
d_gene: NA; v_gene: TRBV7-8; abundance: NA; j_gene: TRBJ1-5; CDR3aa: CASSLETGNQPQHF; CDR3nt: TGTGCCAGCAGCTTAGAAACGGGCAATCAGCCCCAGCATTTT
d_gene: NA; v_gene: TRBV2; abundance: NA; j_gene: TRBJ1-1; CDR3aa: CASSEIGGLARTEAFF; CDR3nt: TGTGCCAGCAGTGAAATCGGGGGGTTGGCGAGAACTGAAGCTTTCTTT
d_gene: NA; v_gene: TRBV7-9; abundance: once; j_gene: TRBJ2-7; CDR3aa: CASSVSTGLGEQYF; CDR3nt: TGTGCCAGCAGCGTATCGACGGGACTCGGGGAGCAGTACTTC
d_gene: TRBD1; v_gene: TRBV5-5; abundance: NA; j_gene: TRBJ1-6; CDR3aa: CASSLSGQDSSYNSPLHF; CDR3nt: TGTGCCAGCAGCTTGTCAGGACAGGATAGCTCCTATAATTCACCCCTCCACTTT
d_gene: NA; v_gene: TRBV9; abundance: NA; j_gene: TRBJ1-1; CDR3aa: CASSVGGGSTEAFF; CDR3nt: TGTGCCAGCAGCGTAGGAGGGGGGTCCACTGAAGCTTTCTTT
d_gene: TRBD1; v_gene: TRBV11-2; abundance: NA; j_gene: TRBJ1-1; CDR3aa: CASSLGQGTNTEAFF; CDR3nt: TGTGCCAGCAGCCTAGGACAGGGGACGAACACTGAAGCTTTCTTT
d_gene: TRBD2; v_gene: TRBV3-1/TRBV3-2; abundance: NA; j_gene: TRBJ2-1; CDR3aa: CASSRTGTSGYNEQFF; CDR3nt: TGTGCCAGCAGCCGAACCGGGACTAGCGGATACAATGAGCAGTTCTTC
d_gene: NA; v_gene: TRBV30; abundance: NA; j_gene: TRBJ2-7; CDR3aa: CAWSTGIEQYF; CDR3nt: TGTGCCTGGAGTACAGGGATCGAGCAGTACTTC
d_gene: TRBD2; v_gene: TRBV6-5; abundance: NA; j_gene: TRBJ2-7; CDR3aa: CASSSLAGAAEQYF; CDR3nt: TGTGCCAGCAGTTCCTTAGCGGGAGCGGCCGAGCAGTACTTC
d_gene: TRBD1; v_gene: TRBV18; abundance: NA; j_gene: TRBJ2-1; CDR3aa: CASSLTGYRYNEQFF; CDR3nt: TGTGCCAGCTCCTTGACAGGGTACCGTTACAATGAGCAGTTCTTC